The subject of this entry is one TCR beta chain. The antigen is unknown. This entry comes from a study of T cell responses to AZD1222 COVID-19 vaccine. The study, taken as a whole, reports: Targeting of unmutated variant regions was reportedly seen in nearly half of spike-specific TCRs.

Trimming took off 7 bases at V and 9 bases at J, with 21 bases between the two ends. Germline assignment: CDR1 LGHDT and CDR2 YNNKEL (reference sequence). The CDR3 consists of 14 residues. Produced via immunoSEQ multiplex PCR; TCRdb's table is partial and in-frame only. The sample carries approximately 120,000 clones, approximately 90% recorded once. Sequenced material: peripheral blood, taken on day 0 of AZD1222 vaccination. This receptor was taken from an adult in good health. The chain employs TRBV3-1 (or the pseudogene TRBV3-2) and TRBJ2-5; D is unclear. The CDR3 reads CASTPSSAGWAQYF. The CDR3 nucleotides are TGTGCCAGCACCCCTTCAAGCGCCGGTTGGGCCCAGTACTTC.